The 28 T cell receptor beta chains in this list originate from one sample, sequenced in a study of T cell responses to AZD1222 COVID-19 vaccine. The protocol was immunoSEQ multiplex PCR, while the TCRdb copy is restricted to in-frame clones and leaves out a portion. The sample has approximately 150,000 clones; roughly nine tenths are singletons. The material sequenced was peripheral blood, taken on day 0 of AZD1222 vaccination. Receptors originate from an adult in good health.

The V call is TRBV7-9, the J call TRBJ1-1, with 8 nucleotides matching TRBD1. The CDR3 contains 15 residues. Germline trimming cut 1 base from V and 4 bases from J; bases unmatched to any gene: 5. The germline V gene encodes CDR1 SEHNR and CDR2 FQNEAQ (reference sequence). The CDR3 DNA sequence: TGTGCCAGCAGCTTAGGGACAGGGTGGACCACTGAAGCTTTCTTT. Its protein is CASSLGTGWTTEAFF.

The chain carries TRBV5-6 and TRBJ2-7, with 13 bases matching TRBD2. From germline, CDR1 is SGHDT and CDR2 YYEEEE. The V and J ends lost 3 bases and 4 bases, in that order; junction bases with no gene match: 1. CDR3 length: 14 residues. CDR3 protein: CASSWTSGSYEQYF. The CDR3 region has the DNA TGTGCCAGCAGCTGGACTAGCGGGAGTTACGAGCAGTACTTC.

CDR3 nucleotide sequence: TGCGCCAGCAGCCGGAGAGGTCTAGCGGGAGGGCCTTTCGACCTCGAGCAGTACTTC. Protein: CASSRRGLAGGPFDLEQYF. The rearrangement uses TRBV5-1 and TRBJ2-7; 12 positions match TRBD2. Germline assignment: CDR1 SGHRS and CDR2 YFSETQ. The CDR3 has 19 residues. Losses at the gene ends were 4 bases for V and 6 bases for J; bases not matched to a gene: 20.

The V call is TRBV7-6, the J call TRBJ2-7; 10 nucleotides align to TRBD2. Germline V gives CDR1 SGHVS, CDR2 FNYEAQ. The CDR3 sequence is 15 residues long. With 5 bases clipped from V and 3 bases from J, the junction kept 7 bases outside the gene matches. The CDR3 sequence is CASSPLAGEYYEQYF. The CDR3 nucleotides are TGTGCCAGCAGCCCCCTAGCGGGAGAGTACTACGAGCAGTACTTC. Looking up the rest from reference TRBV7-6 and TRBJ2-7 gives the full variable domain: GAGVSQSPRYKVTKRGQDVALRCDPISGHVSLYWYRQALGQGPEFLTYFNYEAQQDKSGLPNDRFSAERPEGSISTLTIQRTEQRDSAMYRCASSPLAGEYYEQYFGPGTRLTVT.

The gene calls are TRBV18 and TRBJ1-5, with 7 bases fitting TRBD1. With V trimmed by 6 bases and J by 7 bases, 9 bases remained unmatched. The CDR3 has 14 amino acids. The germline V gene has CDR1 KGHSH and CDR2 LQKENI. CDR3 loop: CASSLRGGGQPQHF. The CDR3 DNA is TGTGCCAGCTCTCTACGAGGGGGCGGCCAGCCCCAGCATTTT. Combining the CDR3 with reference TRBV18 and TRBJ1-5 gives the whole variable domain NAGVMQNPRHLVRRRGQEARLRCSPMKGHSHVYWYRQLPEEGLKFMVYLQKENIIDESGMPKERFSAEFPKEGPSILRIQQVVRGDSAAYFCASSLRGGGQPQHFGDGTRLSIL.

In its sample, this clone was seen a few times. The chain is built from TRBV6-1 and TRBJ1-2, with 8 bases lining up with TRBD1. The germline gives CDR1 MNHNS, CDR2 SASEGT. The CDR3 runs to 15 residues. The V gene end was trimmed by 1 base and the J gene end by 4 bases; junction bases not matched to a gene: 5. CDR3 DNA sequence: TGTGCCAGCAGTGAAGACCAGGGGGCATCCTATGGCTACACCTTC. As protein: CASSEDQGASYGYTF.

V is TRBV2 and J is TRBJ1-6; D not certain. The germline V gene encodes CDR1 SNHLY and CDR2 FYNNEI. The CDR3 runs to 15 residues. V was cut by 0 bases and J by 10 bases, with 13 bases left in between. The CDR3 here is CASSEAHRIKSPLHF. The CDR3 DNA follows: TGTGCCAGCAGTGAAGCCCACAGAATAAAATCACCCCTCCACTTT.

The chain has TRBV4-2 and TRBJ2-1; the D gene is possibly TRBD2 (8 bases). The CDR3 is made up of 15 amino acids. Trimming removed 3 bases at V and 5 bases at J, with 14 bases between. CDR1 is LGHNA, CDR2 YNFKEQ, per germline. CDR3 nucleotide sequence: TGTGCCAGCAGCCAGGGTAGCGGGACAGACAATGAGCAGTTCTTC. It is translated as CASSQGSGTDNEQFF.

The V call is TRBV4-2, the J call TRBJ1-6; D remains ambiguous. The CDR3 has 14 residues. The germline V gene encodes CDR1 LGHNA and CDR2 YNFKEQ. Deletions cut 6 bases from V and 5 bases from J, with 11 bases between. The CDR3 loop is CASSRGPDNSPLHF. CDR3 bases: TGTGCCAGCAGTCGTGGACCGGATAATTCACCCCTCCACTTT.

The chain uses TRBV27 and TRBJ2-7; no reliable D call. Germline CDR1 and CDR2: MNHEY and SMNVEV (reference sequence). Trimming removed 7 bases from V and 0 bases from J, with 16 bases in between. This CDR3 spans 15 amino acids. In DNA form, the CDR3 reads TGTGCCAGCACCCCCGTAGGGCGGATCTCCTACGAGCAGTACTTC. As protein: CASTPVGRISYEQYF.

This clone was seen only once. V is TRBV5-1 and J is TRBJ1-1; possibly TRBD1 for D (5 bases). CDR3 length: 12 amino acids. The germline V and J ends were trimmed by 4 bases and 5 bases, with 9 bases remaining between them. Germline CDR1 SGHRS, CDR2 YFSETQ. The CDR3 loop is CASSAGSTEAFF. The CDR3 bases are TGCGCCAGCAGCGCAGGGAGTACTGAAGCTTTCTTT.

The J gene is TRBJ2-1, the V gene TRBV10-3; maybe TRBD2 (6 bases). Between the trimmed V and J ends, which lost 3 bases and 8 bases, there was a span of 23 bases. From germline, CDR1 is ENHRY and CDR2 SYGVKD. CDR3 length equals 17 residues. CDR3 protein: CAISDSRVGLRRDEQFF. CDR3 coding DNA: TGTGCCATCAGTGACAGTAGGGTGGGCCTCCGGAGGGATGAGCAGTTCTTC.

CDR3 sequence (DNA): TGTGCCAGCAGCTCACTAGCGCGAGGGAGGTCTTCGGAGCAGTTCTTC. It codes for CASSSLARGRSSEQFF. The genes are TRBV11-2 and TRBJ2-1, with 7 bases that match TRBD2. The CDR3 loop spans 16 amino acids. Germline-derived CDR1 and CDR2 are SGHAT and FQNNGV. With V trimmed by 4 bases and J by 10 bases, 16 bases remained unmatched.

V and J are TRBV5-6 and TRBJ2-5, with D possibly matching TRBD1 (6 bases). Germline V CDR1 and CDR2: SGHDT, YYEEEE. This CDR3 comprises 15 residues. V gave up 4 bases and J gave up 4 bases, with 17 bases separating them. The CDR3 DNA sequence: TGTGCCAGCAGCAAAGCTTTGACAGGCCCAGAGACCCAGTACTTC. This sequence encodes CASSKALTGPETQYF.

The rearrangement links TRBV27 to TRBJ2-7; 10 bases align to TRBD2. The CDR3 totals 16 residues. Germline lookup yields CDR1 MNHEY and CDR2 SMNVEV (reference sequence). Trimming took 2 bases from V and 5 from J; bases not matched to a gene: 9. CDR3 sequence: CASSLTGAGGGDEQYF. The CDR3 DNA follows: TGTGCCAGCAGTTTAACGGGAGCGGGAGGGGGAGACGAGCAGTACTTC.

The J gene is TRBJ2-3, the V gene TRBV5-4; D tentatively reads TRBD1 or TRBD2 (5 bases each). V was trimmed by 4 bases and J by 1 base, leaving 10 bases between them. The CDR3 is made up of 14 amino acids. Germline V gene data show CDR1 as SGHNT and CDR2 as YYREEE (reference sequence). CDR3 bases: TGTGCCAGCAGCGCCTTGGGGGGCACAGATACGCAGTATTTT. Its protein is CASSALGGTDTQYF. Drawing the rest from reference TRBV5-4 and TRBJ2-3, the complete variable domain is ETGVTQSPTHLIKTRGQQVTLRCSSQSGHNTVSWYQQALGQGPQFIFQYYREEENGRGNFPPRFSGLQFPNYSSELNVNALELDDSALYLCASSALGGTDTQYFGPGTRLTVL.

This clone showed up just once. This sequence joins TRBV30 and TRBJ2-3, with D uncertain. The CDR3 is 11 amino acids. The V gene's germline CDR1 is GTSNPN and CDR2 SVGIG (reference sequence). V dropped 2 bases and J dropped 7 bases, with 7 bases sitting between them. The CDR3 reads CAWSTPNTQYF. The CDR3 bases are TGTGCCTGGAGTACACCCAATACGCAGTATTTT.

In its sample, this clone was seen a few times. The chain joins TRBV30 to TRBJ2-7; D may be TRBD1 or TRBD2 (5 bases each). V lost 3 bases and J lost 7, with 16 bases in between. The length of the CDR3 is 13 residues. The V gene's germline CDR1 is GTSNPN and CDR2 SVGIG (reference sequence). Here the CDR3 reads CAWSRLGPGEQYF. In DNA form, the CDR3 reads TGTGCCTGGAGCAGGCTGGGACCGGGAGAGCAGTACTTC. Full variable domain (outside the CDR3, taken from reference TRBV30 and TRBJ2-7): SQTIHQWPATLVQPVGSPLSLECTVEGTSNPNLYWYRQAAGRGLQLLFYSVGIGQISSEVPQNLSASRPQDRQFILSSKKLLLSDSGFYLCAWSRLGPGEQYFGPGTRLTVT.

The chain joins TRBV5-5 to TRBJ2-6, with D possibly being TRBD1 or TRBD2 (5 bases each). The CDR3 sequence is 17 residues long. The V and J ends lost 3 bases and 0 bases respectively, with 13 bases between them. CDR1 and CDR2 from the germline V gene are SGHKS and YYEKEE (reference sequence). CDR3: CASSWGTASSGANVLTF. The CDR3 DNA reads TGTGCCAGCAGCTGGGGGACGGCCAGCTCTGGGGCCAACGTCCTGACTTTC. Supplemented by reference TRBV5-5 and TRBJ2-6, the full variable domain reads DAGVTQSPTHLIKTRGQQVTLRCSPISGHKSVSWYQQVLGQGPQFIFQYYEKEERGRGNFPDRFSARQFPNYSSELNVNALLLGDSALYLCASSWGTASSGANVLTFGAGSRLTVL.

The CDR3 reads CASSPGNRGTNTEAFF. CDR3 coding DNA: TGTGCCAGCTCACCAGGGAATCGGGGCACGAACACTGAAGCTTTCTTT. V is TRBV18 and J is TRBJ1-1, with D possibly being TRBD1 (5 bases). With 2 bases removed from V and 1 base from J, the gap between germline ends came to 14 bases. CDR3 length: 16 amino acids. Looked up from germline, CDR1 is KGHSH and CDR2 is LQKENI.

The genes are TRBV30 and TRBJ1-2, with 10 nucleotides matching TRBD1. V shed 3 bases and J 5 bases; nucleotides not matched to a gene: 9. The germline gives CDR1 GTSNPN, CDR2 SVGIG (reference sequence). CDR3 length equals 15 residues. The CDR3 loop reads CAWSRLDRGGYGYTF. The CDR3 coding sequence is TGTGCCTGGAGCAGACTGGACAGGGGGGGATATGGCTACACCTTC.

The V call is TRBV2, the J call TRBJ2-3; weak D call: TRBD2 (5 bases). CDR3 length equals 16 residues. Looked up from germline, CDR1 is SNHLY and CDR2 is FYNNEI. Trimming removed 9 bases at V and 2 bases at J, with 21 bases between. CDR3 protein: CASTPRPEVNTDTQYF. The CDR3 nucleotides read TGTGCCAGTACCCCTCGACCGGAGGTGAACACAGATACGCAGTATTTT. The full variable domain, its missing parts supplied by reference TRBV2 and TRBJ2-3, is EPEVTQTPSHQVTQMGQEVILRCVPISNHLYFYWYRQILGQKVEFLVSFYNNEISEKSEIFDDQFSVERPDGSNFTLKIRSTKLEDSAMYFCASTPRPEVNTDTQYFGPGTRLTVL.

The chain combines TRBV7-9 with TRBJ2-2; D is unresolved. Trimming removed 5 bases from V and 5 bases from J, with 18 bases in between. Germline CDR1 is SEHNR and CDR2 is FQNEAQ (reference sequence). The CDR3 consists of 16 residues. CDR3 region: CASSILRVEGTGELFF. CDR3 sequence (DNA): TGTGCCAGCAGCATCCTTCGCGTTGAAGGGACCGGGGAGCTGTTTTTT. Full variable domain (rest looked up from reference TRBV7-9 and TRBJ2-2): DTGVSQNPRHKITKRGQNVTFRCDPISEHNRLYWYRQTLGQGPEFLTYFQNEAQLEKSRLLSDRFSAERPKGSFSTLEIQRTEQGDSAMYLCASSILRVEGTGELFFGEGSRLTVL.

The chain recombines TRBV5-1 with TRBJ2-3; tentative D call: TRBD1 (5 bases). Germline V gene sequence: CDR1 SGHRS, CDR2 YFSETQ. Trimming shortened V by 0 bases and J by 4 bases, and 9 bases separated the two germline ends. The CDR3 totals 14 residues. The CDR3 nucleotides are TGCGCCAGCAGCTTGGTGACAGAAGCAGATACGCAGTATTTT. Protein: CASSLVTEADTQYF.

The gene calls are TRBV5-1 and TRBJ2-7; D gene unclear. The CDR3 contains 15 residues. V lost 4 bases, J lost 0 bases, and 14 bases lay in between. Germline CDR1 is SGHRS and CDR2 is YFSETQ. This CDR3 is CASSPEGRNSYEQYF. In DNA form, the CDR3 reads TGCGCCAGCAGCCCGGAAGGCCGTAACTCCTACGAGCAGTACTTC.

The chain carries TRBV27 and TRBJ1-2; D not certain. Per germline, CDR1 MNHEY and CDR2 SMNVEV (reference sequence). Between the trimmed V and J ends, which lost 5 bases and 1 base, there was a span of 8 bases. The CDR3 covers 13 residues. The CDR3 nucleotides are TGTGCCAGCAGTCCTGGTATTAACTATGGCTACACCTTC. Translating it yields CASSPGINYGYTF.

The chain links TRBV3-1 (or the pseudogene TRBV3-2) to TRBJ2-1, with 10 nucleotides matching TRBD2. CDR1 LGHDT and CDR2 YNNKEL come from the germline V gene (reference sequence). This CDR3 contains 19 residues. The V gene end was trimmed by 4 bases and the J gene end by 2 bases; junction bases not matched to a gene: 14. The CDR3 here is CASSPGGTSGTAPYNEQFF. In DNA, the CDR3 is TGTGCCAGCAGCCCCGGGGGAACTAGCGGGACCGCCCCCTACAATGAGCAGTTCTTC.

V and J are TRBV14 and TRBJ1-1, with TRBD1 identical over 7 bases. The germline V gene encodes CDR1 SGHDN and CDR2 FVKESK. This CDR3 is built from 17 residues. Trimming took 2 bases from V and 5 from J; bases not matched to a gene: 14. This chain's CDR3 is CASSQFLGKGGPTEAFF. The CDR3 bases are TGTGCCAGCAGCCAATTTCTGGGGAAAGGGGGCCCAACTGAAGCTTTCTTT.